This is a list of T cell receptor beta chains from one sample in a study of shared clonotypes between healthy human individuals. Profiled with immunoSEQ multiplex PCR; TCRdb holds only in-frame clones, not every one. The sample carries about 2 million clones, 95% recorded once. Sequenced material: naive CD4+ T cells sorted from blood. These receptors were obtained from a man aged 18-30 years in good health. The CDR3 runs from the conserved cysteine through the conserved F or W. The D gene is left open where the match is weak. Size tells how often a clone was seen (once, few, many) or the class of an expanded clone, and some rows leave it out.

cdr3_nt: TGTGCCAGCAGCAAACAGGGGGCCACAGATACGCAGTATTTT
cdr3_aa: CASSKQGATDTQYF
j_call: TRBJ2-3
clone_size: .
d_call: TRBD1
v_call: TRBV7-2

cdr3_nt: TGTGCCAGCAGTCCCCCGGGACTACCGCAGTACTTC
cdr3_aa: CASSPPGLPQYF
j_call: TRBJ2-7
clone_size: .
d_call: TRBD2
v_call: TRBV27

cdr3_nt: TGTGCCAGCAGTCGGCCAGATAACACCGGGGAGCTGTTTTTT
cdr3_aa: CASSRPDNTGELFF
j_call: TRBJ2-2
clone_size: few
d_call: .
v_call: TRBV6-1

cdr3_nt: TGTGCCATCCGGCGGACCCAAGAGACCCAGTACTTC
cdr3_aa: CAIRRTQETQYF
j_call: TRBJ2-5
clone_size: .
d_call: .
v_call: TRBV10-3

cdr3_nt: TGTGCCAGCAGTGTTGGACAAGCCGTTCCAGATACGCAGTATTTT
cdr3_aa: CASSVGQAVPDTQYF
j_call: TRBJ2-3
clone_size: .
d_call: .
v_call: TRBV2

cdr3_nt: TGTGCCACCGTAATCCAACCGGGACAGATGTATGGCTACACCTTC
cdr3_aa: CATVIQPGQMYGYTF
j_call: TRBJ1-2
clone_size: .
d_call: TRBD1
v_call: TRBV6-1

cdr3_nt: TGTGCCAGCAGCCTCCTAAACAGATATACAGTGGGAGAGACCCAGTACTTC
cdr3_aa: CASSLLNRYTVGETQYF
j_call: TRBJ2-5
clone_size: .
d_call: .
v_call: TRBV5-4

cdr3_nt: TGTGCCAGCAGAGCCCCCGGAGGTACCATTCAGTACTTC
cdr3_aa: CASRAPGGTIQYF
j_call: TRBJ2-4
clone_size: .
d_call: .
v_call: TRBV6-5

cdr3_nt: TGCAGCGTTGAAGGCAGGGGGTCCTACAATGAGCAGTTCTTC
cdr3_aa: CSVEGRGSYNEQFF
j_call: TRBJ2-1
clone_size: .
d_call: TRBD1
v_call: TRBV29-1

cdr3_nt: TGCGCCAGCTCTGCTTTTCGGGATACGCAGTATTTT
cdr3_aa: CASSAFRDTQYF
j_call: TRBJ2-3
clone_size: .
d_call: .
v_call: TRBV10-2

cdr3_nt: TGTGCCAGCAGCGTGACAACGAGCTCTGGAAACACCATATATTTT
cdr3_aa: CASSVTTSSGNTIYF
j_call: TRBJ1-3
clone_size: .
d_call: .
v_call: TRBV9

cdr3_nt: TGTGCCAGCAGCCGTCCGGGACAGGGCATCTACGAGCAGTACTTC
cdr3_aa: CASSRPGQGIYEQYF
j_call: TRBJ2-7
clone_size: .
d_call: TRBD1
v_call: TRBV7-2

cdr3_nt: TGTGCCAGCAGCTCCCCGGGACTAGCGGGAGTTACCGGGGAGCTGTTTTTT
cdr3_aa: CASSSPGLAGVTGELFF
j_call: TRBJ2-2
clone_size: .
d_call: TRBD2
v_call: TRBV5-4

cdr3_nt: TGCGCCAGCAGCACTGGACAGGTCCCCTACGAGCAGTACTTC
cdr3_aa: CASSTGQVPYEQYF
j_call: TRBJ2-7
clone_size: .
d_call: TRBD1
v_call: TRBV5-1

cdr3_nt: TGTGCCAGCAGCTCTAGCGGGAGCAGCGCCTACGAGCAGTACTTC
cdr3_aa: CASSSSGSSAYEQYF
j_call: TRBJ2-7
clone_size: once
d_call: TRBD2
v_call: TRBV6-5

cdr3_nt: TGTGCCAGCAGTTTATGGAAGGAGCAGTTCTTC
cdr3_aa: CASSLWKEQFF
j_call: TRBJ2-1
clone_size: .
d_call: .
v_call: TRBV28

cdr3_nt: TGTGCCAGCAGTGGGCCAGCTAGGGCCCCGCAAGAGACCCAGTACTTC
cdr3_aa: CASSGPARAPQETQYF
j_call: TRBJ2-5
clone_size: .
d_call: .
v_call: TRBV2

cdr3_nt: TGTGCCAGCAGTTTTGACAGGCCCCCCACAGATACGCAGTATTTT
cdr3_aa: CASSFDRPPTDTQYF
j_call: TRBJ2-3
clone_size: .
d_call: .
v_call: TRBV7-2

cdr3_nt: TGTGCCAGCAGTTTCGCCCAGGGGGACGCTTTCTTT
cdr3_aa: CASSFAQGDAFF
j_call: TRBJ1-1
clone_size: .
d_call: TRBD1
v_call: TRBV28

cdr3_nt: TGTGCCAGCAGCCTTTCGCTAGGGGGTTCGAGCACAGATACGCAGTATTTT
cdr3_aa: CASSLSLGGSSTDTQYF
j_call: TRBJ2-3
clone_size: .
d_call: .
v_call: TRBV11-2

cdr3_nt: TGTGCCTGGACTCCCCTGGACGGCCTCTCTGGAAACACCATATATTTT
cdr3_aa: CAWTPLDGLSGNTIYF
j_call: TRBJ1-3
clone_size: few
d_call: .
v_call: TRBV30

cdr3_nt: TGTGCCAGTAAGACAGACACAGATACGCAGTATTTT
cdr3_aa: CASKTDTDTQYF
j_call: TRBJ2-3
clone_size: once
d_call: .
v_call: TRBV2

cdr3_nt: TGTGCCAGCAGTCGGGCAGGGATCAACTACGAGCAGTACTTC
cdr3_aa: CASSRAGINYEQYF
j_call: TRBJ2-7
clone_size: .
d_call: .
v_call: TRBV28

cdr3_nt: TGTGCCAGCAGCTTAGTAGGGATTGGTTCACCCCTCCACTTT
cdr3_aa: CASSLVGIGSPLHF
j_call: TRBJ1-6
clone_size: .
d_call: .
v_call: TRBV11-2

cdr3_nt: TGTGCCAGCAGCTTGGCAGGGGGCGCGACAGATACGCAGTATTTT
cdr3_aa: CASSLAGGATDTQYF
j_call: TRBJ2-3
clone_size: .
d_call: TRBD1
v_call: TRBV5-6

cdr3_nt: TGTGCCAGCAGCTTCTACAGCCTAAGAAATGGCTACACCTTC
cdr3_aa: CASSFYSLRNGYTF
j_call: TRBJ1-2
clone_size: .
d_call: .
v_call: TRBV7-2

cdr3_nt: TGCGCCAGCAGCCAGGGGGCGAAGAACTCACCCCTCCACTTT
cdr3_aa: CASSQGAKNSPLHF
j_call: TRBJ1-6
clone_size: .
d_call: TRBD1
v_call: TRBV10-1

cdr3_nt: TGTGCCAGCAGCTTAGCCCCGGAGGGATACGAGCAGTACTTC
cdr3_aa: CASSLAPEGYEQYF
j_call: TRBJ2-7
clone_size: .
d_call: .
v_call: TRBV7-9

cdr3_nt: TGTGCCAGCAGCCCCGCCCGGCAGTCTTTTAACTATGGCTACACCTTC
cdr3_aa: CASSPARQSFNYGYTF
j_call: TRBJ1-2
clone_size: .
d_call: .
v_call: TRBV7-9

cdr3_nt: TGTGCCAGCTCACCACTAGCGGGAGAGGCAGAGACCCAGTACTTC
cdr3_aa: CASSPLAGEAETQYF
j_call: TRBJ2-5
clone_size: once
d_call: TRBD2
v_call: TRBV18

cdr3_nt: TGTGCCAGCTCACCACGACTAGCGGGGGGGCTAGGAGAGACCCAGTACTTC
cdr3_aa: CASSPRLAGGLGETQYF
j_call: TRBJ2-5
clone_size: .
d_call: TRBD2
v_call: TRBV18

cdr3_nt: TGTGCCAGCAGTTTTTCGGGGGGCCGGGAAAAACTGTTTTTT
cdr3_aa: CASSFSGGREKLFF
j_call: TRBJ1-4
clone_size: .
d_call: .
v_call: TRBV28

cdr3_nt: TGCAGTGCTCGCGCTTCGGATGGCTACACCTTC
cdr3_aa: CSARASDGYTF
j_call: TRBJ1-2
clone_size: once
d_call: .
v_call: TRBV20-1

cdr3_nt: TGTGCCAGCAGTGAATTCTCTGAAAAACTGTTTTTT
cdr3_aa: CASSEFSEKLFF
j_call: TRBJ1-4
clone_size: .
d_call: .
v_call: TRBV2

cdr3_nt: TGTGCCAGCAGCGAGGGACAGACGAACACCGGGGAGCTGTTTTTT
cdr3_aa: CASSEGQTNTGELFF
j_call: TRBJ2-2
clone_size: .
d_call: TRBD1
v_call: TRBV7-1

cdr3_nt: TGTGCCAGCAGCCTGGGGCGGGGGGGCTTAGATACGCAGTATTTT
cdr3_aa: CASSLGRGGLDTQYF
j_call: TRBJ2-3
clone_size: .
d_call: TRBD2
v_call: TRBV5-6

cdr3_nt: TGTGCTAGCAGTCGTGACAGGGGGTCCTACGAGCAGTACTTC
cdr3_aa: CASSRDRGSYEQYF
j_call: TRBJ2-7
clone_size: .
d_call: TRBD1
v_call: TRBV7-7

cdr3_nt: TGCGCCAGCAGCCCAGGGACAGATTCCTACGAGCAGTACTTC
cdr3_aa: CASSPGTDSYEQYF
j_call: TRBJ2-7
clone_size: .
d_call: TRBD1
v_call: TRBV5-1

cdr3_nt: TGTGCCAGCAGCAGGACAGGGGGCACTGAAGCTTTCTTT
cdr3_aa: CASSRTGGTEAFF
j_call: TRBJ1-1
clone_size: .
d_call: TRBD1
v_call: TRBV11-3

cdr3_nt: TGTGCCAGCAGCCTGGACAGGGTGCAGACAGATACGCAGTATTTT
cdr3_aa: CASSLDRVQTDTQYF
j_call: TRBJ2-3
clone_size: .
d_call: TRBD1
v_call: TRBV6-1

cdr3_nt: TGCGCCAGCAGCCAAGACGGTGGGAGCAATCAGCCCCAGCATTTT
cdr3_aa: CASSQDGGSNQPQHF
j_call: TRBJ1-5
clone_size: once
d_call: .
v_call: TRBV4-1

cdr3_nt: TGTGCCAGCAGCTTGGATGGTGGGGCATCCGGGGAGCTGTTTTTT
cdr3_aa: CASSLDGGASGELFF
j_call: TRBJ2-2
clone_size: .
d_call: .
v_call: TRBV5-6

cdr3_nt: TGTGCCAGCTCACCGACAGGGGAACCCTACGAGCAGTACTTC
cdr3_aa: CASSPTGEPYEQYF
j_call: TRBJ2-7
clone_size: .
d_call: TRBD1
v_call: TRBV18

cdr3_nt: TGTGCCAGCAGCTTACTCGGACAGGGCTATAATGAAAAACTGTTTTTT
cdr3_aa: CASSLLGQGYNEKLFF
j_call: TRBJ1-4
clone_size: .
d_call: TRBD1
v_call: TRBV11-2

cdr3_nt: TGTGCTTGCGGCACTAGCAGGGATACGCAGTATTTT
cdr3_aa: CACGTSRDTQYF
j_call: TRBJ2-3
clone_size: .
d_call: .
v_call: TRBV19

cdr3_nt: TGCGCCAGCTTCAAGACAGGGACGAACACTGAAGCTTTCTTT
cdr3_aa: CASFKTGTNTEAFF
j_call: TRBJ1-1
clone_size: .
d_call: TRBD1
v_call: TRBV5-1

cdr3_nt: TGTGCCAGCAGTGAAGAATTAGCGGGAGGTCGGGAGCAGTTCTTC
cdr3_aa: CASSEELAGGREQFF
j_call: TRBJ2-1
clone_size: .
d_call: TRBD2
v_call: TRBV6-1

cdr3_nt: TGTGCCATCAGTGAGGGCAGGGTGGTCGACGAGCAGTACTTC
cdr3_aa: CAISEGRVVDEQYF
j_call: TRBJ2-7
clone_size: .
d_call: .
v_call: TRBV10-3

cdr3_nt: TGTGCCAGCAGCACATACACTGACAATGAGCAGTTCTTC
cdr3_aa: CASSTYTDNEQFF
j_call: TRBJ2-1
clone_size: .
d_call: .
v_call: TRBV7-2

cdr3_nt: TGTGCCAGCAGTTTAGTTAGAGGCCCTGACGAGCAGTACTTC
cdr3_aa: CASSLVRGPDEQYF
j_call: TRBJ2-7
clone_size: .
d_call: .
v_call: TRBV28

cdr3_nt: TGTGCCAGCAGCCAAAGGGGTGGGGGGCGCCGCTACGAGCAGTACTTC
cdr3_aa: CASSQRGGGRRYEQYF
j_call: TRBJ2-7
clone_size: .
d_call: .
v_call: TRBV7-2